The source of this TCR beta chain is a study of T cell responses to AZD1222 COVID-19 vaccine. Sequencing used immunoSEQ multiplex PCR; TCRdb keeps in-frame clones, though not all of them. The sample records fewer than 120,000 clones, nearly 90% being singletons. A few counts support this clone. Its antigen is not known. CDR3 length: 14 amino acids. V lost 5 bases and J lost 3, with 13 bases in between. Germline V gives CDR1 SGHAT, CDR2 FQNNGV. Whole-study results and caveats: The donor cohort was predominantly white British with a female majority, and clonal diversity may have been underestimated.

The V and J genes are TRBV11-2 and TRBJ2-5, with TRBD1 as a possible D gene (6 bases). This TCR was recovered from an adult in good health. Sequencing used peripheral blood, obtained on day 0 of AZD1222 vaccination. DNA of the CDR3: TGTGCCAGCAGCCCGAGACGACAGGAAGAGACCCAGTACTTC. It yields the protein CASSPRRQEETQYF. Looking up the rest from reference TRBV11-2 and TRBJ2-5 gives the full variable domain: EAGVAQSPRYKIIEKRQSVAFWCNPISGHATLYWYQQILGQGPKLLIQFQNNGVVDDSQLPKDRFSAERLKGVDSTLKIQPAKLEDSAVYLCASSPRRQEETQYFGPGTRLLVL.